The clone carrying this T cell receptor beta chain came up many times. RNA transcripts provided the source from which TCR beta CDR3 regions were amplified. First-round RT-PCR with HTBI primers amplified the TCR CDR3 region. TCRdb re-called the multiplex PCR reads through MiXCR, storing one row per CDR3 protein. The table includes about 620,000 distinct CDR3 sequences, about 17% detected once. This record comes from a study of T cells in Graves' hyperthyroidism and ophthalmopathy. Across the study: Sampling of peripheral blood happened at initial diagnosis, prior to any treatment.

Germline loops: CDR1 GTSNPN, CDR2 SVGIG (reference sequence). The CDR3 consists of 14 residues. V trimming: 3 bases; J trimming: 7 bases; junction bases outside the gene matches: 8. The chain combines TRBV30 with TRBJ1-2; 10 positions agree with TRBD1. The sample was blood. The receptor comes from a woman in her 30s with Graves' hyperthyroidism. The CDR3 DNA sequence: TGTGCCTGGAGCCCGGGACAGGGGTACGGTGGCTACACCTTC. Translated, it gives CAWSPGQGYGGYTF.